What follows are 25 T cell receptor beta chains derived from one specimen sequenced in a study of blood T cell repertoires in COVID-19 (dated by TCRdb to the early 2020s). The protocol used for the library was the immunoSEQ multiplex PCR assay. Drawn from immuneACCESS, this table holds only the in-frame rearrangements with V and J called that TCRdb kept. Clones are partly lost; checked studies trace under half to an unresolved V gene and leave the rest unexplained. The sample has around 99,000 clones on record, approximately 87% of them singletons. The ten largest clones capture approximately 18% of the sample. The source material was peripheral blood. The receptors stem from a woman in her fifties or sixties with acute or convalescent COVID-19.

The V gene is TRBV4-1, the J gene TRBJ1-2; D remains unclear. Germline assignment: CDR1 MGHRA and CDR2 YSYEKL. The V and J ends lost 4 bases and 5 bases respectively, with 20 bases between them. CDR3 length: 16 residues. DNA for the CDR3: TGCGCCAGCAGCCCCACTGAAGCTCGAGTAGCTTATGGCTACACCTTC. Residues: CASSPTEARVAYGYTF.

This clone appeared a single time. The rearrangement uses TRBV28 and TRBJ1-4, with D hard to call. Per germline, CDR1 MDHEN and CDR2 SYDVKM. CDR3 length: 12 residues. V lost 5 bases, J lost 6 bases, and 7 bases lay in between. CDR3 sequence reads: CASSLTDEKLFF. DNA for the CDR3: TGTGCCAGCAGTCTAACAGATGAAAAACTGTTTTTT.

This clone came up a few times. The chain links TRBV27 to TRBJ2-2; 7 bases fit TRBD1. V was pared by 8 bases and J by 8 bases, with 11 bases of the junction left unmatched. The germline V gene encodes CDR1 MNHEY and CDR2 SMNVEV (reference sequence). CDR3 size: 14 residues. As DNA, the CDR3 is TGTGCCAGCCAGGGACAGCCCCACAGAGGGGAGCTGTTTTTT. Protein sequence: CASQGQPHRGELFF.

This clone was recorded a few times. V usage is TRBV11-2 and J usage is TRBJ1-1; D uncertain. V shed 5 bases and J shed 0 bases, with 7 bases lying between them. The CDR3 contains 13 residues. Germline CDR1 is SGHAT and CDR2 is FQNNGV. The CDR3 sequence is CASSGGLNTEAFF. In DNA, the CDR3 is TGTGCCAGCAGCGGTGGCCTGAACACTGAAGCTTTCTTT.

This chain joins TRBV4-3 and TRBJ2-1; possibly TRBD2 for D (5 bases). The germline V gene encodes CDR1 LGHNA and CDR2 YSLEER. CDR3 size: 14 residues. V was pared by 3 bases and J by 7 bases, with 13 bases between. The CDR3 DNA reads as TGCGCCAGCAGCCAGATACTAGATAGGAATGAGCAGTTCTTC. It specifies CASSQILDRNEQFF.

The genes are TRBV11-3 and TRBJ2-3; TRBD1 agrees at 7 bases. The CDR3 covers 16 residues. With V trimmed by 5 bases and J by 1 base, 9 bases remained unmatched. The V gene's germline CDR1 is SGHNT and CDR2 YENEEA. The CDR3 DNA is TGTGCCAGCAGCCCTACAGGGGCAACCCGCACAGATACGCAGTATTTT. Protein sequence: CASSPTGATRTDTQYF.

The gene calls are TRBV7-9 and TRBJ2-5; 7 positions agree with TRBD1. There are 16 residues in the CDR3. Germline V gives CDR1 SEHNR, CDR2 FQNEAQ (reference sequence). The V segment lost 1 base and the J segment 2 bases; nucleotides outside the gene matches: 7. This CDR3 reads CASSLGRVRGQETQYF. The CDR3, as DNA: TGTGCCAGCAGCTTAGGCAGGGTCAGGGGGCAAGAGACCCAGTACTTC.

As for this clone: A read error may produce the germline difference seen at one junction end. The chain joins TRBV7-7 to TRBJ2-3; D is unclear. CDR3 size: 15 residues. In germline, CDR1 is SSHAT, CDR2 FNYEAQ (reference sequence). This CDR3 reads CASSLGVGLTDTQYF. The CDR3 DNA reads as TGTGCTAGCAGCTTAGGAGTGGGCCTCACAGATACGCAGTATTTT.

V gene TRBV6-5 combines with J gene TRBJ2-7, with D perhaps TRBD1 (5 bases). The CDR3 is 12 residues long. In germline, CDR1 is MNHEY, CDR2 SVGAGI. V lost 7 bases and J lost 7, with 14 bases in between. CDR3 amino acids: CASTPGQPEQYF. The CDR3 DNA sequence: TGTGCCAGCACCCCAGGGCAGCCGGAGCAGTACTTC.

The chain joins TRBV12-5 to TRBJ1-5; TRBD1 aligns across 7 bases. In germline, CDR1 is LGHNT, CDR2 FRNRAP. This CDR3 contains 15 residues. J was trimmed by 0 bases and V by 6 bases; bases with no gene match: 5. In DNA form, the CDR3 reads TGTGCTAGTGGCCCGGGACAGTATAGCAATCAGCCCCAGCATTTT. Its protein is CASGPGQYSNQPQHF.

This rearrangement joins TRBV24-1 to TRBJ1-4; D unclear. V lost 10 bases, J lost 17 bases, and 10 bases lay in between. Germline-derived CDR1 and CDR2 are KGHDR and SFDVKD. The CDR3 length is 8 residues. In DNA form, the CDR3 reads TGTGCCACTTCACTTCCTTTTTTT. This encodes CATSLPFF.

The rearrangement links TRBV28 to TRBJ1-2, with TRBD1 identical over 7 bases. The CDR3 runs 12 residues. After removal of 7 bases from V and 8 bases from J, the junction contained 7 bases not matched to a gene. The germline gives CDR1 MDHEN, CDR2 SYDVKM. The CDR3 region has the DNA TGTGCCAGCACCCGGACAGGTAGCGGCTACACCTTC. It specifies CASTRTGSGYTF.

This clone turned up a few times. The rearrangement links TRBV6-2 or TRBV6-3 to TRBJ1-1; a possible D gene is TRBD1 (5 bases). CDR3 length equals 19 residues. Trimming removed 6 bases from V and 3 bases from J, with 29 bases in between. The germline gives CDR1 MNHEY, CDR2 SVGEGT. CDR3: CASSPLSPPGGIGYTEAFF. CDR3 nucleotides: TGTGCCAGCAGCCCCCTCTCGCCCCCCGGGGGGATCGGTTACACTGAAGCTTTCTTT.

The chain employs TRBV2 and TRBJ1-1; 7 bases align to TRBD1. This CDR3 is 14 amino acids long. The J segment lost 3 bases and the V segment lost 2 bases, leaving 3 bases of the junction unmatched. Germline loops: CDR1 SNHLY, CDR2 FYNNEI. The CDR3 reads CASSEQGVDTEAFF. The CDR3 coding sequence is TGTGCCAGCAGTGAACAGGGGGTGGACACTGAAGCTTTCTTT.

This sequence joins TRBV3-1 (or the pseudogene TRBV3-2) and TRBJ2-7, with 11 bases matching TRBD1. The CDR3 is 15 amino acids. V lost 5 bases and J lost 6; bases outside the gene matches: 9. CDR1 and CDR2 from the germline V gene are LGHDT and YNNKEL (reference sequence). CDR3 nucleotides: TGTGCCAGCAGCTCGGGACAGGGGGACTTTCCCGAGCAGTACTTC. Its translation: CASSSGQGDFPEQYF.

The chain combines TRBV18 with TRBJ2-7, with D possibly TRBD1 on 5 matching bases. From germline, CDR1 is KGHSH and CDR2 LQKENI. Trimming removed 1 base from V and 6 bases from J, with 10 bases in between. The CDR3 contains 13 residues. The CDR3 loop is CASSPLKGAEQYF. The CDR3 nucleotides are TGTGCCAGCTCACCACTTAAAGGGGCCGAGCAGTACTTC. Supplemented by reference TRBV18 and TRBJ2-7, the full variable domain reads NAGVMQNPRHLVRRRGQEARLRCSPMKGHSHVYWYRQLPEEGLKFMVYLQKENIIDESGMPKERFSAEFPKEGPSILRIQQVVRGDSAAYFCASSPLKGAEQYFGPGTRLTVT.

The chain couples TRBV5-5 to TRBJ1-1, with TRBD1 matching 12 bases. This CDR3 region has 17 residues. V lost 4 bases and J lost 2; bases outside the gene matches: 9. In germline, CDR1 is SGHKS, CDR2 YYEKEE (reference sequence). CDR3 DNA sequence: TGTGCCAGCAGCCCGGGACAGGGGGCAATGATTAACACTGAAGCTTTCTTT. This gives the protein CASSPGQGAMINTEAFF.

This clone was recorded once. This sequence joins TRBV5-1 and TRBJ2-3, with D tentatively TRBD2 (6 bases). Deletions cut 4 bases from V and 0 bases from J, with 12 bases between. The CDR3 contains 15 residues. Germline lookup yields CDR1 SGHRS and CDR2 YFSETQ. CDR3 coding DNA: TGCGCCAGCAGCCCCCAGGCGGGGAGCACAGATACGCAGTATTTT. Translation gives CASSPQAGSTDTQYF.

This clone was picked up a small number of times. The rearrangement uses TRBV19 and TRBJ1-3; 10 bases are shared with TRBD1. The CDR3 spans 15 residues. The V and J ends lost 9 bases and 2 bases, in that order; junction bases with no gene match: 7. Per germline, CDR1 LNHDA and CDR2 SQIVND (reference sequence). This CDR3 is CASNPGQGTGNTIYF. CDR3 DNA sequence: TGTGCCAGCAATCCGGGACAGGGGACTGGAAACACCATATATTTT.

The J gene is TRBJ2-1, the V gene TRBV5-1, with TRBD1 matching over 8 bases. Germline V lookup: CDR1 SGHRS, CDR2 YFSETQ. There are 16 residues in the CDR3. V lost 0 bases and J lost 3; bases outside the gene matches: 5. The CDR3 reads CASSLGDRTHYNEQFF. CDR3 coding DNA: TGCGCCAGCAGCTTGGGGGACAGGACCCACTACAATGAGCAGTTCTTC.

The chain couples TRBV28 to TRBJ2-1, with unresolved D. Trimming removed 3 bases from V and 7 bases from J, with 7 bases in between. The CDR3 contains 12 residues. CDR1 is MDHEN and CDR2 is SYDVKM in the germline V gene. In DNA, the CDR3 is TGTGCCAGCAGTTTTAGTCGGAATGAGCAGTTCTTC. This translates into CASSFSRNEQFF.

The V gene is TRBV27, the J gene TRBJ2-1; 9 bases fit TRBD2. From germline, CDR1 is MNHEY and CDR2 SMNVEV (reference sequence). The CDR3 contains 18 residues. V lost 6 bases and J lost 2; bases outside the gene matches: 14. CDR3 nucleotides: TGTGCCAGCAGGATCTTGGCGGGAGGGCCTCAACCCTACAATGAGCAGTTCTTC. Encoded protein: CASRILAGGPQPYNEQFF.

The chain links TRBV27 to TRBJ2-7, with a tentative D call TRBD1 (5 bases). CDR1 is MNHEY and CDR2 is SMNVEV in the germline V gene (reference sequence). Trimming pared 3 bases from V and 6 bases from J, leaving 9 bases between. This CDR3 has 12 amino acids. The CDR3 bases are TGTGCCAGCAGTTTGGCAGGGCGCGAGCAGTACTTC. It yields the protein CASSLAGREQYF.

The chain uses TRBV7-2 and TRBJ2-7; TRBD2 matches 7 bases. Germline V gene data show CDR1 as SGHTA and CDR2 as FQGNSA. The CDR3 contains 15 residues. V was pared by 3 bases and J by 1 base, with 6 bases of the junction left unmatched. The CDR3, as DNA: TGTGCCAGCAGCTTGCCCGGACTAGAGTCCTACGAGCAGTACTTC. It encodes CASSLPGLESYEQYF.

In its sample, this clone was seen once. The rearrangement links TRBV5-6 to TRBJ2-5; 7 nucleotides match TRBD2. Germline lookup yields CDR1 SGHDT and CDR2 YYEEEE. V dropped 3 bases and J dropped 5; count of bases not matched to a gene: 10. The CDR3 is made up of 15 amino acids. CDR3 sequence: CASSSNLAEHETQYF. CDR3 sequence (DNA): TGTGCCAGCAGCTCGAACCTAGCGGAGCATGAGACCCAGTACTTC.